Below are 24 T cell receptor beta chains sequenced from a single sample in a study of cytotoxic CD8 clonotypes in ibrutinib-treated CLL (dated by TCRdb to the early 2020s). The library was obtained by the immunoSEQ multiplex PCR assay. TCRdb obtained this table from immuneACCESS and retained in-frame rearrangements with V and J assigned. These tables miss some clones; where compared with another copy, unresolved V genes account for less than half of the shortfall, and the remainder is unexplained. The sample records 200,000 to 250,000 clones, 70% of which are singletons. 15% of the sample goes to the ten largest clones. What the time point label conveys for this sample: 20 to 30 months on ibrutinib. Here the sequenced sample was PBMCs, taken after 24 months of ibrutinib treatment. The origin of the receptors is a human donor with chronic lymphocytic leukemia.

Only a few counts were recorded for this clone. The chain is built from TRBV28 and TRBJ2-5; 10 nucleotides match TRBD2. This CDR3 is 16 amino acids long. V lost 5 bases to trimming and J lost 5 bases; unmatched junction nucleotides: 11. The germline V gene encodes CDR1 MDHEN and CDR2 SYDVKM. The CDR3 loop is CASSQTSGHPRETQYF. In DNA form, the CDR3 reads TGTGCCAGCAGTCAGACTAGCGGGCACCCCCGGGAGACCCAGTACTTC.

The chain links TRBV5-8 to TRBJ2-7, with 7 bases lining up with TRBD1. There are 14 residues in the CDR3. CDR1 and CDR2 (germline): SGHTS, YDEGEE. V lost 5 bases, J lost 2 bases, and 7 bases stayed unmatched. CDR3 region: CASRIRGTAYEQYF. As DNA, the CDR3 is TGTGCCAGCAGAATACGAGGGACAGCCTACGAGCAGTACTTC.

The chain is built from TRBV27 and TRBJ1-2; maybe TRBD1 (5 bases). Germline CDR1 and CDR2: MNHEY and SMNVEV (reference sequence). V was cut by 5 bases and J by 3 bases, with 10 bases left in between. CDR3 size: 13 residues. The CDR3 here is CASSDSYDYGYTF. The DNA for the CDR3 is TGTGCCAGCAGTGACAGCTACGACTATGGCTACACCTTC.

This clone turned up a few times. V and J are TRBV5-1 and TRBJ2-7, with D perhaps TRBD2 (6 bases). The CDR3 is 13 amino acids. The ends were cut back, 0 bases at V and 7 bases at J, with 11 bases in the middle. The germline V gene has CDR1 SGHRS and CDR2 YFSETQ. CDR3 DNA sequence: TGCGCCAGCAGCTTGGCCGGGCGGGGTGAGCAGTACTTC. Its translation: CASSLAGRGEQYF. The full variable domain, completed using reference TRBV5-1 and TRBJ2-7, is KAGVTQTPRYLIKTRGQQVTLSCSPISGHRSVSWYQQTPGQGLQFLFEYFSETQRNKGNFPGRFSGRQFSNSRSEMNVSTLELGDSALYLCASSLAGRGEQYFGPGTRLTVT.

The rearrangement uses TRBV19 and TRBJ1-1, with unresolved D. Germline V gene data show CDR1 as LNHDA and CDR2 as SQIVND (reference sequence). The germline V and J ends were trimmed by 7 bases and 4 bases, with 16 bases remaining between them. CDR3 size: 14 residues. The CDR3 DNA is TGTGCCAGTACCCTGGCGGTCTATATCACTGAAGCTTTCTTT. This translates into CASTLAVYITEAFF.

V gene TRBV18 combines with J gene TRBJ2-1; weak D call: TRBD2 (5 bases). This CDR3 has 13 amino acids. Deletions cut 3 bases from V and 8 bases from J, with 11 bases between. CDR1 KGHSH and CDR2 LQKENI come from the germline V gene. The CDR3 coding sequence is TGTGCCAGCTCACCTCAGCGAGGGTATGAGCAGTTCTTC. Translating it yields CASSPQRGYEQFF.

This clone was recorded only once. This rearrangement joins TRBV20-1 to TRBJ1-1; no firm D call. This CDR3 has 11 residues. Germline CDR1 reads DFQATT; CDR2 reads SNEGSKA (reference sequence). The germline V and J ends were trimmed by 3 bases and 11 bases, with 13 bases remaining between them. The CDR3 protein is CSARIRDGAFF. CDR3 DNA sequence: TGCAGTGCTAGGATAAGGGATGGGGCTTTCTTT.

The chain joins TRBV7-9 to TRBJ2-1; D ambiguous. Germline CDR1 SEHNR, CDR2 FQNEAQ (reference sequence). The CDR3 has 10 amino acids. V lost 1 base to trimming and J lost 12 bases, with 4 bases between them. CDR3 nucleotide sequence: TGTGCCAGCAGCTTAGGGGGGCAGTTCTTC. Amino acids: CASSLGGQFF.

This clone came up a few times. The junction and the germline gene differ at one end; a read error may be behind it. The CDR3 coding sequence is TGTGTCAGCCGGGGAGGGCCCTACAATGAGCAGTTCTTC. Its protein product is CVSRGGPYNEQFF. The chain joins TRBV28 to TRBJ2-1, with 7 bases lining up with TRBD2. Germline V gene data show CDR1 as MDHEN and CDR2 as SYDVKM. The CDR3 covers 13 residues.

The sample holds a few counts of this clone. V usage is TRBV28 and J usage is TRBJ2-7; D is possibly TRBD1 or TRBD2 (5 bases each). This CDR3 has 12 amino acids. V was pared by 6 bases and J by 7 bases, with 13 bases between. Germline loops: CDR1 MDHEN, CDR2 SYDVKM. This CDR3 is CASRGPSGEQYF. Written as DNA, the CDR3 is TGTGCCAGCAGGGGGCCCTCGGGGGAGCAGTACTTC.

The V and J genes are TRBV6-5 and TRBJ2-2, with D uncertain. Trimming cost V 2 bases and J 6 bases, with 7 bases left between them. Per the germline V gene, CDR1 is MNHEY and CDR2 is SVGAGI. The CDR3 spans 13 residues. In nucleotides, the CDR3 is TGTGCCAGCAGTTACGGTCCGGCCGGGGAGCTGTTTTTT. Protein sequence: CASSYGPAGELFF.

This clone showed up just once. The CDR3 nucleotides read TGTGCCAGCAGTTGGGACAGGGGGTACACTGAAGCTTTCTTT. Protein product: CASSWDRGYTEAFF. The rearrangement uses TRBV27 and TRBJ1-1, with 11 positions matching TRBD1. CDR1 and CDR2 from the germline V gene are MNHEY and SMNVEV (reference sequence). The CDR3 covers 14 residues. The junction had 1 base not matched to a gene; V was cut back by 4 bases and J by 3 bases.

The chain uses TRBV5-5 and TRBJ2-3; D remains unclear. Germline V gene lookup returns CDR1 SGHKS and CDR2 YYEKEE (reference sequence). Trimming took 6 bases from V and 2 from J, leaving 13 bases between them. The CDR3 spans 14 residues. DNA for the CDR3: TGTGCCAGCATCCCGGACGGCCCCACAGATACGCAGTATTTT. Its translation is CASIPDGPTDTQYF.

The V call is TRBV25-1, the J call TRBJ2-1; D unresolved. Trimming left V 3 bases short and J 8 bases short, with 11 bases between. The CDR3 has 13 amino acids. Germline lookup yields CDR1 MGHDK and CDR2 SYGVNS. The CDR3 region is CASSDHGWDEQFF. In nucleotides, the CDR3 is TGTGCCAGCAGTGACCACGGGTGGGATGAGCAGTTCTTC.

This clone has only a few counts. V and J are TRBV19 and TRBJ2-1; weak D call: TRBD1 (5 bases). This CDR3 has 15 residues. CDR1 is LNHDA and CDR2 is SQIVND in the germline V gene (reference sequence). Trimming stripped 7 bases from V and 0 bases from J, with 13 bases between. CDR3: CASTEDTLSYNEQFF. The CDR3 region has the DNA TGTGCCAGTACCGAGGACACCCTCTCCTACAATGAGCAGTTCTTC.

This clone was seen only a few times. The chain employs TRBV6-5 and TRBJ2-7, with 10 bases lining up with TRBD1. The CDR3 spans 15 residues. J was trimmed by 6 bases and V by 0 bases; bases with no gene match: 5. Germline assignment: CDR1 MNHEY and CDR2 SVGAGI. The CDR3 reads CASSYSGTGVIEQYF. As DNA, the CDR3 is TGTGCCAGCAGTTACTCCGGGACAGGGGTGATCGAGCAGTACTTC.

This clone was counted only a few times. The CDR3 DNA is TGTGCCAGCGGAATTCACAGCTATGGCTACACCTTC. Translation gives CASGIHSYGYTF. This chain links TRBV28 with TRBJ1-2; D unclear. The CDR3 is made up of 12 amino acids. Trimming removed 8 bases from V and 4 bases from J, with 11 bases in between. Germline assignment: CDR1 MDHEN and CDR2 SYDVKM.

The chain joins TRBV19 to TRBJ1-5; TRBD1 matches 7 bases. J gave up 1 base and V 4 bases, and 7 bases lay outside the gene matches. The CDR3 loop spans 16 amino acids. Per the germline V gene, CDR1 is LNHDA and CDR2 is SQIVND (reference sequence). In DNA, the CDR3 is TGTGCCAGTAGTACCCAGACAGGGATGAGCAATCAGCCCCAGCATTTT. This translates into CASSTQTGMSNQPQHF.

The J gene is TRBJ1-5, the V gene TRBV27, with D perhaps matching TRBD1 (5 bases). This CDR3 has 17 residues. Germline lookup yields CDR1 MNHEY and CDR2 SMNVEV (reference sequence). V lost 1 base, J lost 6 bases, and 19 bases lay in between. CDR3: CASSLFGRGGSLQPQHF. CDR3 bases: TGTGCCAGCAGTTTATTCGGGAGGGGAGGTTCCCTTCAGCCCCAGCATTTT.

V usage is TRBV6-5 and J usage is TRBJ2-7; no clear D. Germline V gene data show CDR1 as MNHEY and CDR2 as SVGAGI. The CDR3 has 15 amino acids. The germline V and J ends were trimmed by 8 bases and 0 bases, with 17 bases remaining between them. The CDR3 region is CASHKFGLVSYEQYF. The CDR3 coding sequence is TGTGCCAGCCACAAATTTGGGCTCGTCTCCTACGAGCAGTACTTC.

This clone was observed a few times. The chain joins TRBV27 to TRBJ2-7; possibly TRBD1 for D (6 bases). V was trimmed by 2 bases and J by 2 bases, leaving 10 bases between them. In germline, CDR1 is MNHEY, CDR2 SMNVEV (reference sequence). The CDR3 totals 14 residues. CDR3 nucleotide sequence: TGTGCCAGCAGTTTAGGGGGCGGGCCCTACGAGCAGTACTTC. Translated, it gives CASSLGGGPYEQYF.

The chain couples TRBV18 to TRBJ2-2; D gene uncertain. V lost 3 bases to trimming and J lost 3 bases, with 14 bases between them. In germline, CDR1 is KGHSH, CDR2 LQKENI. This CDR3 is built from 16 residues. The CDR3 loop is CASSPGRSLHTGELFF. The CDR3 DNA follows: TGTGCCAGCTCACCGGGAAGATCGTTGCACACCGGGGAGCTGTTTTTT.

The CDR3 is CATSGITGVTEAFF. CDR3 DNA sequence: TGTGCCACCAGCGGGATTACAGGGGTCACTGAAGCTTTCTTT. The chain links TRBV15 to TRBJ1-1; 7 bases map to TRBD1. V was pared by 5 bases and J by 4 bases, with 7 bases of the junction left unmatched. There are 14 residues in the CDR3. Per the germline V gene, CDR1 is LNHNV and CDR2 is YYDKDF (reference sequence). Full variable domain (missing parts from reference TRBV15 and TRBJ1-1): DAMVIQNPRYQVTQFGKPVTLSCSQTLNHNVMYWYQQKSSQAPKLLFHYYDKDFNNEADTPDNFQSRRPNTSFCFLDIRSPGLGDTAMYLCATSGITGVTEAFFGQGTRLTVV.

V and J are TRBV30 and TRBJ1-3; unclear D gene. This CDR3 has 12 residues. V was cut by 4 bases and J by 11 bases, with 15 bases left in between. From germline, CDR1 is GTSNPN and CDR2 SVGIG (reference sequence). The CDR3 DNA reads as TGTGCCTGGACCTCGAGCCACGCTGCCATATATTTT. It codes for CAWTSSHAAIYF.